The sequence of this T cell receptor (beta chain) was determined in a study of cytomegalovirus exposure and HLA in healthy donors. Germline CDR1 SGHTS, CDR2 YDEGEE. This CDR3 has 13 residues. Trimming cost V 5 bases and J 5 bases, with 14 bases left between them. The study, taken as a whole, reports: Later work found most CMV-associated TCR beta chains apparently HLA-restricted. Later analysis indicated greater clonal expansion among HLA-associated TCR beta chains than among equally common other chains.

Notes on this clone: The antigen remains undetermined.

PCR amplification relied on 60 Vbeta primers (plus 13 Jbeta primers). Profiling relied on immunoSEQ multiplex PCR, and the TCRdb table lists in-frame clones only, not all of them. The sample consists of approximately 200,000 clones, 75% to 80% of them appearing once. The V gene is TRBV5-8, the J gene TRBJ2-7, with a tentative D call TRBD1 (6 bases). Sequenced material: PBMCs. This TCR came from a man aged 18 to 35 in good health and CMV-seronegative. CDR3 DNA: TGTGCCAGCAGGCCTACAGGGTCCAACGAGCAGTACTTC. It yields the protein CASRPTGSNEQYF.